This TCR beta chain was sequenced during a study of T cell changes during pregnancy in multiple sclerosis. Sequenced by immunoSEQ multiplex PCR; TCRdb stores in-frame clones only, minus some. The repertoire has roughly 40,000 clones, 70% to 90% of them found once; the top ten carry 0.75% to 1%. With 1 base removed from V and 0 bases from J, the gap between germline ends came to 12 bases. CDR3 size: 17 residues. Germline values: CDR1 MGHRA, CDR2 YSYEKL. This receptor was obtained from a female donor with multiple sclerosis, enrolled in a pregnancy study. Specimen: CD4+ T cells from peripheral blood mononuclear cells, collected after pregnancy. The chain is built from TRBV4-1 and TRBJ1-4; D is ambiguous. The CDR3 sequence: CASSQGPPRATNEKLFF. The CDR3 DNA follows: TGCGCCAGCAGCCAAGGTCCACCGCGGGCAACTAATGAAAAACTGTTTTTT.